These T cell receptor beta chains were read from a single sample in a study of glioma-infiltrating T cells after dendritic cell vaccination. Produced via immunoSEQ multiplex PCR; TCRdb's table is partial and in-frame only. The table lists 90,000 or so clones, more than 75% of them singletons. Sequenced material: blood, taken before dendritic cell vaccination. These receptors came from a human donor with glioblastoma. Both conserved end residues are part of each CDR3. A D gene is named only where the DNA matches it firmly. Size is stated for part of the rows, as once, few or many counts, or as a class when the clone is expanded.

V: TRBV6-6; size: few; D: TRBD2; J: TRBJ2-7; DNA: TGTGCCAGCCTAGCGGGAGATCCCTACGAGCAGTACTTC; CDR3: CASLAGDPYEQYF
V: TRBV7-7; size: .; D: TRBD1; J: TRBJ2-1; DNA: TGTGCTAGCAGCCGGACAGGGGTTGTAGATGAGCAGTTCTTC; CDR3: CASSRTGVVDEQFF
V: TRBV5-1; size: .; D: .; J: TRBJ2-3; DNA: TGCGCCAGCAGCTGGGCGACAACCAGCACAGATACGCAGTATTTT; CDR3: CASSWATTSTDTQYF
V: TRBV9; size: .; D: .; J: TRBJ1-5; DNA: TGTGCCAGCAGCCCCTGGGGCTATAGCAATCAGCCCCAGCATTTT; CDR3: CASSPWGYSNQPQHF
V: TRBV7-7; size: .; D: TRBD1; J: TRBJ2-5; DNA: TGTGCCAGCAGGGGGGACAGCCAAGAGACCCAGTACTTC; CDR3: CASRGDSQETQYF
V: TRBV7-8; size: .; D: .; J: TRBJ2-7; DNA: TGTGCCAGCAGCTTAGGTTTTTCTATCAACGAGCAGTACTTC; CDR3: CASSLGFSINEQYF
V: TRBV27; size: once; D: TRBD1; J: TRBJ2-7; DNA: TGTGCCAGCAGTAAAGGACAGGGGGCAATGAACGAGCAGTACTTC; CDR3: CASSKGQGAMNEQYF
V: TRBV29-1; size: .; D: TRBD2; J: TRBJ2-3; DNA: TGCAGCGCCTCCGGGAGTAGCGGGGGGGTAGATACGCAGTATTTT; CDR3: CSASGSSGGVDTQYF
V: TRBV5-1; size: .; D: .; J: TRBJ1-2; DNA: TGCGCCAGCAGCTTGGAAGGAGCCGCCTATGGCTACACCTTC; CDR3: CASSLEGAAYGYTF
V: TRBV7-2; size: .; D: TRBD2; J: TRBJ2-7; DNA: TGTGCCAGCAGCAAGGGACTAGCGGGAGGGACGTACGAGCAGTACTTC; CDR3: CASSKGLAGGTYEQYF
V: TRBV5-1; size: .; D: .; J: TRBJ2-7; DNA: TGCGCCAGCAGCTTGGCCCAGGACTACGAGCAGTACTTC; CDR3: CASSLAQDYEQYF
V: TRBV5-6; size: .; D: TRBD1; J: TRBJ2-5; DNA: TGTGCCAGCAGCTCAGGGGGCAGGGAGACCCAGTACTTC; CDR3: CASSSGGRETQYF
V: TRBV2; size: .; D: .; J: TRBJ1-1; DNA: TGTGCCAGCATTACCGCAAGAAGCGCTGAAGCTTTCTTT; CDR3: CASITARSAEAFF
V: TRBV25-1; size: .; D: .; J: TRBJ2-1; DNA: TGTGCCAGCGGGGGGGGGCTAAATGAGCAGTTCTTC; CDR3: CASGGGLNEQFF
V: TRBV19; size: .; D: .; J: TRBJ2-7; DNA: TGTGCCAGTAGTAAACAGAACTCCTACGAGCAGTACTTC; CDR3: CASSKQNSYEQYF
V: TRBV29-1; size: .; D: TRBD2; J: TRBJ2-3; DNA: TGCAGCGTCCCCGGGGGAGCGGGGGCTGCAGATACGCAGTATTTT; CDR3: CSVPGGAGAADTQYF
V: TRBV19; size: .; D: .; J: TRBJ2-6; DNA: TGTGCCAGTACTGGGAAGGGGATCACCTCTGGGGCCAACGTCCTGACTTTC; CDR3: CASTGKGITSGANVLTF
V: TRBV5-1; size: .; D: TRBD1; J: TRBJ1-1; DNA: TGCGCCAGCAGCTTGGGCCGGGGGCAGGGGGCAAAGAACACTGAAGCTTTCTTT; CDR3: CASSLGRGQGAKNTEAFF
V: TRBV13; size: .; D: TRBD1; J: TRBJ2-1; DNA: TGTGCCAGCAGCTCCCGGGACAGGAACAATGAGCAGTTCTTC; CDR3: CASSSRDRNNEQFF
V: TRBV5-1; size: .; D: TRBD1; J: TRBJ2-1; DNA: TGCGCCAGCAATAGGGGGACAGGGGGCTGGAATGAGCAGTTCTTC; CDR3: CASNRGTGGWNEQFF
V: TRBV7-2; size: .; D: TRBD2; J: TRBJ2-7; DNA: TGTGCCAGCAGCTCGGGACTAGCGGGGGCCTACGAGCAGTACTTC; CDR3: CASSSGLAGAYEQYF
V: TRBV4-1; size: few; D: .; J: TRBJ1-1; DNA: TGCGCCAGCAGCCAAGATGGTCAGGCGCCGAACACTGAAGCTTTCTTT; CDR3: CASSQDGQAPNTEAFF
V: TRBV7-6; size: .; D: .; J: TRBJ2-1; DNA: TGTGCCAGCAGCCCAAGCGGATCTTTCTCCTACAATGAGCAGTTCTTC; CDR3: CASSPSGSFSYNEQFF
V: TRBV9; size: .; D: .; J: TRBJ2-1; DNA: TGTGCCAGCAGCGTCTATCCAGGGGAGAAGTCCTACAATGAGCAGTTCTTC; CDR3: CASSVYPGEKSYNEQFF